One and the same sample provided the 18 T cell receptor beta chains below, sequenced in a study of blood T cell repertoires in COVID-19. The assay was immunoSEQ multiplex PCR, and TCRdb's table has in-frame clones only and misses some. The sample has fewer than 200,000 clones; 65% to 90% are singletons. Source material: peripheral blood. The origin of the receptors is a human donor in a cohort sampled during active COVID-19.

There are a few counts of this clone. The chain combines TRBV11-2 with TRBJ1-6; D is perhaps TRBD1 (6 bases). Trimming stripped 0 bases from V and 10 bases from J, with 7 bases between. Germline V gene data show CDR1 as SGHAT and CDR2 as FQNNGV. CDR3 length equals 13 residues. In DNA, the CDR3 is TGTGCCAGCAGCTTAGATCAGGGGTCACCCCTCCACTTT. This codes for CASSLDQGSPLHF.

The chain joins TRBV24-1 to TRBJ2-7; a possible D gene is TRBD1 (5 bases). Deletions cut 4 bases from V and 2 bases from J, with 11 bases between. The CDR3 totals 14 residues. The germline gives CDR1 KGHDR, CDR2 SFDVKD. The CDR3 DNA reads TGTGCCACCAGTGACCCGGACACCCCCTACGAGCAGTACTTC. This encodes CATSDPDTPYEQYF.

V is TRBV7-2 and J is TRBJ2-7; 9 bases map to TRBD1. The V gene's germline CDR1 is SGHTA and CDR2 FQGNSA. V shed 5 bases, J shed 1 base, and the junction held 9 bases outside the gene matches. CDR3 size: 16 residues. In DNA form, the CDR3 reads TGTGCCAGCAGCATCCCGGGACAGGGATCATCCTACGAGCAGTACTTC. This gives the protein CASSIPGQGSSYEQYF.

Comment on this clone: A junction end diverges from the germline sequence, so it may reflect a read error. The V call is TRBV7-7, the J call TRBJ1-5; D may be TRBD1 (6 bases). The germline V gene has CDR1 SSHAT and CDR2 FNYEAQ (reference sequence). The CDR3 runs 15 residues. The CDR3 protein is CASSLGGGSRQPQHF. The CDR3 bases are TGTGCTAGCAGCTTAGGGGGAGGGAGTCGGCAGCCCCAGCATTTT.

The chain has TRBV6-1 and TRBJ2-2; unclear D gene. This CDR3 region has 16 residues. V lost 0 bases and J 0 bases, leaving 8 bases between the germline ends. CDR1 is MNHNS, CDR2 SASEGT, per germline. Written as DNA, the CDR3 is TGTGCCAGCAGTGAAGCGGGCCGCGCGAACACCGGGGAGCTGTTTTTT. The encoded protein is CASSEAGRANTGELFF.

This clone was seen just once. This chain's CDR3 is CASSLGRNKDRPTYEQYF. The CDR3 nucleotides read TGTGCCAGCAGCTTAGGTCGAAATAAAGACAGGCCCACCTACGAGCAGTACTTC. This sequence joins TRBV13 and TRBJ2-7; a weak D match, TRBD1 (6 bases). V lost 0 bases, J lost 2 bases, and 20 bases lay in between. CDR3 size: 18 residues. Per germline, CDR1 PRHDT and CDR2 FYEKMQ (reference sequence).

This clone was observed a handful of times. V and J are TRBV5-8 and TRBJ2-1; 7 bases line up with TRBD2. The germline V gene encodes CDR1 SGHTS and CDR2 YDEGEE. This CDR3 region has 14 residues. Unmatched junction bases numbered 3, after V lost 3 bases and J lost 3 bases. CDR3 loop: CASSSGGNYNEQFF. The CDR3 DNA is TGTGCCAGCAGCTCGGGGGGTAACTACAATGAGCAGTTCTTC.

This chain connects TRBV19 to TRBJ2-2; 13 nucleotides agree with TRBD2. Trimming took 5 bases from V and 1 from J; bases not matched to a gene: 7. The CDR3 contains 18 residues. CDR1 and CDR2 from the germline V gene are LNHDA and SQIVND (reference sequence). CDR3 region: CASSPGLAGVRNTGELFF. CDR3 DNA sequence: TGTGCCAGTAGTCCAGGACTAGCGGGAGTGAGGAACACCGGGGAGCTGTTTTTT.

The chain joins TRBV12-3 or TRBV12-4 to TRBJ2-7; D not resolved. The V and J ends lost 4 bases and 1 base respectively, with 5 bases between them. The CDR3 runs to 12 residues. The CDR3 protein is CASSSRSYEQYF. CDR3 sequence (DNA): TGTGCCAGCAGTTCTAGGTCCTACGAGCAGTACTTC.

CDR3 sequence reads: CASSSTLAGMTDTQYF. DNA for the CDR3: TGTGCCAGCAGTTCCACCCTAGCGGGGATGACAGATACGCAGTATTTT. The chain couples TRBV7-9 to TRBJ2-3, with 9 positions matching TRBD2. CDR1 is SEHNR and CDR2 is FQNEAQ in the germline V gene (reference sequence). With V trimmed by 6 bases and J by 3 bases, 10 bases remained unmatched. CDR3 length: 16 residues.

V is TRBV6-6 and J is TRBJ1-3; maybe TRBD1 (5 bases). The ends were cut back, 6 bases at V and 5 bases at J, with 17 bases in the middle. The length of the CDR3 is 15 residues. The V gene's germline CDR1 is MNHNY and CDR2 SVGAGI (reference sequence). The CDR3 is CASSGGFFERNTIYF. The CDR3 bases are TGTGCCAGCAGCGGGGGGTTTTTTGAGAGAAACACCATATATTTT.

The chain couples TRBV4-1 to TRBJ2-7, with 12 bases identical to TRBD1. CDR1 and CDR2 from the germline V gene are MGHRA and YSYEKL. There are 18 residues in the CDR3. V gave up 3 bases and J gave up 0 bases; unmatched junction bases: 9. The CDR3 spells CASSHPGTGGGRSYEQYF. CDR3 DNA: TGCGCCAGCAGCCATCCTGGGACAGGGGGCGGTCGCTCCTACGAGCAGTACTTC.

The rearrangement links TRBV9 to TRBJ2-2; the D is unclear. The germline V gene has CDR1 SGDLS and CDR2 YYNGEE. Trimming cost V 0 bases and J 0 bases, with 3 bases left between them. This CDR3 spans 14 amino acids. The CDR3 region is CASSVAANTGELFF. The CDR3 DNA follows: TGTGCCAGCAGCGTAGCAGCGAACACCGGGGAGCTGTTTTTT. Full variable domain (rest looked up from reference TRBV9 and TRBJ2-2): DSGVTQTPKHLITATGQRVTLRCSPRSGDLSVYWYQQSLDQGLQFLIQYYNGEERAKGNILERFSAQQFPDLHSELNLSSLELGDSALYFCASSVAANTGELFFGEGSRLTVL.

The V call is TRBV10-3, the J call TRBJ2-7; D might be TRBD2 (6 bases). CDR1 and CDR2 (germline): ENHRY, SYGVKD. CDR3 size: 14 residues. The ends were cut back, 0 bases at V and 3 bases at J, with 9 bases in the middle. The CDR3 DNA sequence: TGTGCCATCAGTGAGTCGGGGGGTAACTACGAGCAGTACTTC. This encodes CAISESGGNYEQYF.

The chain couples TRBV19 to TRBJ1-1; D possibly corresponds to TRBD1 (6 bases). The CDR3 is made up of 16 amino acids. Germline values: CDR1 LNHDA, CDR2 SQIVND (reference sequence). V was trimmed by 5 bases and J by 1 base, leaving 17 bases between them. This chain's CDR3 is CASSSAGGGPNTEAFF. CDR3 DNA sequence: TGTGCCAGTAGTTCAGCCGGGGGGGGCCCGAACACTGAAGCTTTCTTT.

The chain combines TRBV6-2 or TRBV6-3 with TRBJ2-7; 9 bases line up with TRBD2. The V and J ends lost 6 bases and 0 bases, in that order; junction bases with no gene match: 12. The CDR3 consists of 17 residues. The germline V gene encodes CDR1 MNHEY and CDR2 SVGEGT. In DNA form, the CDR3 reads TGTGCCAGCAGCCCCCCAGCGGGGGGCTCTGGCTCCTACGAGCAGTACTTC. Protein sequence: CASSPPAGGSGSYEQYF.

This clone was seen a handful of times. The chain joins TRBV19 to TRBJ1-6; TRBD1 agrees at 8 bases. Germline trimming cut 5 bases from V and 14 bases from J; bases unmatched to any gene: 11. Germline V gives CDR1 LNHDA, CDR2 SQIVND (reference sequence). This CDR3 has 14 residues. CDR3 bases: TGTGCCAGTAGTCCCCGGGACAGGATCTGGGCCCTCCACTTT. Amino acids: CASSPRDRIWALHF.

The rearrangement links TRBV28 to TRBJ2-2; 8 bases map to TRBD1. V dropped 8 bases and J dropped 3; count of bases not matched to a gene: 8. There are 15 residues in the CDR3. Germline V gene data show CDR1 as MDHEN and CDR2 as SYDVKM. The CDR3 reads CASEPGGADTGELFF. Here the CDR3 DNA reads TGTGCCAGCGAACCAGGGGGCGCGGACACCGGGGAGCTGTTTTTT.